This T cell receptor beta chain was obtained from a study of T cell repertoires in cytomegalovirus infection. About the research overall: CMV infection plus the matching HLA type was flagged by public TCR beta signatures.

In TCRdb, the reads were re-called with MiXCR into one record per CDR3 protein. Altogether about 210,000 distinct CDR3 sequences are present, approximately 6.7% being singletons, with the ten largest covering about 6.3%. The CDR3 contains 16 residues. Looked up from germline, CDR1 is MNHEY and CDR2 is SVGEGT. V was clipped by 0 bases and J by 6 bases, with 17 bases between them. There are many counts of this clonotype. The receptor was derived from a human donor in good health (CMV status not recorded). Some clones in this sample may be carry-over from other donors' samples. Sequenced material: PBMCs. This sequence joins TRBV6-2 or TRBV6-3 and TRBJ1-2; D is undetermined. The CDR3 DNA is TGTGCCAGCAGTTACTCAGGGTACGGAGCGCTGAATGGCTACACCTTC. This encodes CASSYSGYGALNGYTF.